These 27 T cell receptor beta chains came from one sample sequenced in a study of T cells in Graves' hyperthyroidism and ophthalmopathy. RNA transcripts yielded amplified TCR beta CDR3 regions. TCR CDR3 underwent first-round RT-PCR with the HTBI primer set. MiXCR, applied by TCRdb to the multiplex PCR reads, yields one record per CDR3 protein. Here the sample spans more than 300,000 distinct CDR3 sequences, roughly 14% being singletons. Sequencing was carried out using blood. These receptors originate from a woman aged 25-40 years with Graves' hyperthyroidism.

This clonotype was recorded many times. This chain uses TRBV28 with TRBJ2-5; D unclear. The V and J ends lost 3 bases and 4 bases respectively, with 15 bases between them. The CDR3 is made up of 15 amino acids. Germline V gives CDR1 MDHEN, CDR2 SYDVKM. The CDR3 reads CASSFSRVAAETQYF. DNA of the CDR3: TGTGCCAGCAGTTTTAGTCGCGTGGCGGCAGAGACCCAGTACTTC.

CDR3 bases: TGTGCCAGCAGCCAAGGAGACTTGACGTTCTTC. Amino acid sequence: CASSQGDLTFF. This chain connects TRBV3-1 to TRBJ2-1; no firm D call. The ends were cut back, 1 base at V and 15 bases at J, with 10 bases in the middle. The CDR3 extends over 11 amino acids. The germline CDR1 and CDR2 sequences are LGHDT and YNNKEL (reference sequence).

This clonotype was detected many times. The chain links TRBV27 to TRBJ2-6; no definite D call. Trimming stripped 6 bases from V and 0 bases from J, with 9 bases between. Germline assignment: CDR1 MNHEY and CDR2 SMNVEV (reference sequence). The CDR3 consists of 15 residues. CDR3 sequence: CASRPTHSGANVLTF. Written as DNA, the CDR3 is TGTGCCAGCAGACCAACCCACTCTGGGGCCAACGTCCTGACTTTC.

In this sample, this clonotype turned up a few times. The chain carries TRBV7-9 and TRBJ2-2; 11 nucleotides agree with TRBD2. The ends lost 3 bases at V and 6 bases at J; junction bases unmatched: 6. Looked up from germline, CDR1 is SEHNR and CDR2 is FQNEAQ (reference sequence). This CDR3 is 16 amino acids long. DNA for the CDR3: TGTGCCAGCAGCTTTGTAGGACTAGCGGGTTCCGGGGAGCTGTTTTTT. Amino acid sequence: CASSFVGLAGSGELFF.

In its sample, this clonotype was seen many times. This chain uses TRBV28 with TRBJ2-5, with 8 bases identical to TRBD1. Germline V lookup: CDR1 MDHEN, CDR2 SYDVKM. Trimming took 8 bases from V and 1 from J; bases not matched to a gene: 9. There are 15 residues in the CDR3. DNA of the CDR3: TGTGCCAGCCGAGACCGGGACAGGATCCAAGAGACCCAGTACTTC. This sequence encodes CASRDRDRIQETQYF.

The table lists this clonotype with many counts. The V call is TRBV11-2, the J call TRBJ2-3, with D perhaps matching TRBD1 (5 bases). Germline V lookup: CDR1 SGHAT, CDR2 FQNNGV. This CDR3 has 14 amino acids. The V end was cut by 1 base, the J end by 4 bases, with 9 bases between. This chain's CDR3 is CASSLAGRPDTQYF. The CDR3 nucleotides read TGTGCCAGCAGCTTAGCAGGGCGACCAGATACGCAGTATTTT. Full variable domain (outside the CDR3, taken from reference TRBV11-2 and TRBJ2-3): EAGVAQSPRYKIIEKRQSVAFWCNPISGHATLYWYQQILGQGPKLLIQFQNNGVVDDSQLPKDRFSAERLKGVDSTLKIQPAKLEDSAVYLCASSLAGRPDTQYFGPGTRLTVL.

DNA of the CDR3: TGCGCCAGCAGCTTGCTAGCGGATTCTGGAAACACCATATATTTT. This sequence encodes CASSLLADSGNTIYF. The chain joins TRBV5-1 to TRBJ1-3; unclear D gene. Trimming pared 1 base from V and 1 base from J, leaving 9 bases between. Germline V gene sequence: CDR1 SGHRS, CDR2 YFSETQ. The CDR3 is 15 amino acids.

This clonotype showed up many times. The CDR3 nucleotides are TGCGCCAGCAGCGGCCAGGGGAGGCGTACTGAAGCTTTCTTT. Translated, it gives CASSGQGRRTEAFF. This chain joins TRBV5-1 and TRBJ1-1, with TRBD1 as a possible D gene (6 bases). There are 14 residues in the CDR3. Germline CDR1 SGHRS, CDR2 YFSETQ. V dropped 4 bases and J dropped 5 bases, with 15 bases sitting between them. Full variable domain (missing parts from reference TRBV5-1 and TRBJ1-1): KAGVTQTPRYLIKTRGQQVTLSCSPISGHRSVSWYQQTPGQGLQFLFEYFSETQRNKGNFPGRFSGRQFSNSRSEMNVSTLELGDSALYLCASSGQGRRTEAFFGQGTRLTVV.

This clonotype was seen more than once but under ten times. The CDR3 nucleotides read TGTGCCACAAGGTTGGCGGGAGTGAGCTCCTACGAGCAGTACTTC. It is translated as CATRLAGVSSYEQYF. The rearrangement links TRBV27 to TRBJ2-7, with 7 bases identical to TRBD2. The CDR3 sequence is 15 residues long. Germline trimming cut 10 bases from V and 0 bases from J; bases unmatched to any gene: 12. CDR1 is MNHEY, CDR2 SMNVEV, per germline (reference sequence).

The chain has TRBV20-1 and TRBJ1-2, with 9 bases lining up with TRBD1. From germline, CDR1 is DFQATT and CDR2 SNEGSKA (reference sequence). The CDR3 spans 13 residues. Trimming cost V 5 bases and J 6 bases; bases outside gene matches: 7. The CDR3 nucleotides are TGCAGTGCTGTAGGACAGGGGACCCATGGCTACACCTTC. As protein: CSAVGQGTHGYTF.

As for this clonotype: A much larger clonotype is one base distant, so this may be a read error. The chain combines TRBV6-5 with TRBJ2-7; 7 positions match TRBD1. Germline loops: CDR1 MNHEY, CDR2 SVGAGI. CDR3 length: 15 amino acids. The ends lost 4 bases at V and 2 bases at J; junction bases unmatched: 8. The CDR3 region has the DNA TGTGCCAGCAGTTCCCCAGGGGGTTCCGCCTACGAGCAGTACTTC. Its translation: CASSSPGGSAYEQYF.

This clonotype has ten or more counts. This chain joins TRBV29-1 and TRBJ1-1; possible D gene TRBD1, 5 bases. From germline, CDR1 is SQVTM and CDR2 ANQGSEA. This CDR3 spans 14 amino acids. V lost 6 bases and J lost 5, with 19 bases in between. In nucleotides, the CDR3 is TGCAGCGTCCAAAAGGATAGGGGACGGACTGAAGCTTTCTTT. Its translation is CSVQKDRGRTEAFF.

The gene calls are TRBV28 and TRBJ1-5, with unresolved D. This CDR3 region has 15 residues. Looked up from germline, CDR1 is MDHEN and CDR2 is SYDVKM. V was pared by 2 bases and J by 2 bases, with 10 bases between. The CDR3 region is CASSLVGVGNQPQHF. The DNA of the CDR3 is TGTGCCAGCAGTTTAGTTGGGGTAGGCAATCAGCCCCAGCATTTT.

At least ten counts were recorded for this clonotype. V is TRBV28 and J is TRBJ2-5; D unclear. Germline V lookup: CDR1 MDHEN, CDR2 SYDVKM. V lost 2 bases and J lost 3, with 4 bases in between. This CDR3 region has 12 residues. This chain's CDR3 is CASSLGKETQYF. The CDR3 DNA is TGTGCCAGCAGTTTAGGCAAAGAGACCCAGTACTTC.

In this sample, this clonotype turned up many times. The CDR3 sequence: CASREHGGTSEAFF. As DNA, the CDR3 is TGTGCCAGCAGGGAACACGGGGGGACCTCTGAAGCTTTCTTT. This sequence joins TRBV6-1 and TRBJ1-1, with a possible D match to TRBD1 (5 bases). The length of the CDR3 is 14 residues. The germline gives CDR1 MNHNS, CDR2 SASEGT. Trimming cost V 6 bases and J 6 bases, with 17 bases left between them.

This clonotype was counted many times. The V call is TRBV6-6, the J call TRBJ2-7, with TRBD2 matching over 8 bases. With 0 bases clipped from V and 7 bases from J, the junction kept 11 bases outside the gene matches. The CDR3 runs to 16 residues. Per germline, CDR1 MNHNY and CDR2 SVGAGI (reference sequence). The CDR3 coding sequence is TGTGCCAGCAGTTACTCTGGTGGAGCGGGAGAGGAAGAGCAGTACTTC. This translates into CASSYSGGAGEEEQYF.

This clonotype was picked up a small number of times. The chain is built from TRBV29-1 and TRBJ2-5; D is perhaps TRBD2 (6 bases). The V end was cut by 6 bases, the J end by 7 bases, with 15 bases between. Germline CDR1 reads SQVTM; CDR2 reads ANQGSEA. CDR3 length equals 12 residues. CDR3 bases: TGCAGCGTCCGCCTCGGGGGTCGGACCCAGTACTTC. Residues: CSVRLGGRTQYF.

The chain uses TRBV28 and TRBJ2-7, with D possibly matching TRBD1 (5 bases). The germline V and J ends were trimmed by 2 bases and 5 bases, with 13 bases remaining between them. The germline CDR1 and CDR2 sequences are MDHEN and SYDVKM. The CDR3 runs to 14 residues. CDR3 in amino acids: CASSLDRGYNEQYF. The CDR3 DNA is TGTGCCAGCAGTTTAGATAGGGGTTACAACGAGCAGTACTTC.

This clonotype was seen at least ten times. This chain links TRBV6-2 or TRBV6-3 with TRBJ2-2; 9 nucleotides line up with TRBD1. V lost 7 bases and J lost 5; bases outside the gene matches: 5. Germline loops: CDR1 MNHEY, CDR2 SVGEGT. This CDR3 has 14 residues. The CDR3 coding sequence is TGTGCCAGCATCAACAGGGGGCATACCGGGGAGCTGTTTTTT. It specifies CASINRGHTGELFF.

This clonotype was observed many times. The rearrangement joins TRBV29-1 to TRBJ1-4; possibly TRBD1 for D (6 bases). Germline values: CDR1 SQVTM, CDR2 ANQGSEA. Trimming removed 0 bases at V and 7 bases at J, with 12 bases between. This CDR3 contains 14 residues. The CDR3 reads CSVEDWDNREKLFF. For the CDR3, the DNA is TGCAGCGTTGAAGATTGGGACAATCGTGAAAAACTGTTTTTT.

The chain joins TRBV4-1 to TRBJ2-7; 11 nucleotides align to TRBD2. Per the germline V gene, CDR1 is MGHRA and CDR2 is YSYEKL. Unmatched junction bases numbered 5, after V lost 1 base and J lost 6 bases. This CDR3 is 15 amino acids long. The CDR3 DNA sequence: TGCGCCAGCAGCCAAGTAGGTAGCGGGAGGGTCGAGCAGTACTTC. This translates into CASSQVGSGRVEQYF.

This clonotype was seen many times. J is TRBJ1-5 and V is TRBV7-9; D uncertain. CDR3 length: 15 residues. The V gene's germline CDR1 is SEHNR and CDR2 FQNEAQ (reference sequence). Trimming removed 5 bases at V and 5 bases at J, with 16 bases between. The CDR3 nucleotides are TGTGCCAGCAGCCCATACTCCGGGGTGGATCAGCCCCAGCATTTT. This translates into CASSPYSGVDQPQHF.

This clonotype was seen many times. V usage is TRBV12-3 or TRBV12-4 and J usage is TRBJ1-1; TRBD1 agrees at 9 bases. Trimming took 3 bases from V and 11 from J; bases not matched to a gene: 10. The CDR3 totals 14 residues. CDR3 sequence reads: CASSLGTGIVRAFF. The CDR3 bases are TGTGCCAGCAGTTTGGGGACAGGGATTGTCCGGGCTTTCTTT.

This clonotype was counted many times. V usage is TRBV10-1 and J usage is TRBJ1-5; D is uncertain. The CDR3 is 12 residues long. V lost 3 bases to trimming and J lost 6 bases, with 6 bases between them. Germline V gene lookup returns CDR1 WNHNN and CDR2 SYGVQD (reference sequence). CDR3 loop: CASSDGGQPQHF. The CDR3 coding sequence is TGCGCCAGCAGTGACGGCGGTCAGCCCCAGCATTTT.

At least ten counts were recorded for this clonotype. The junction departs from germline at one end; a sequencing error may be responsible. The gene calls are TRBV28 and TRBJ2-5, with 7 bases aligning to TRBD2. The germline V gene encodes CDR1 MDHEN and CDR2 SYDVKM. CDR3 length: 11 residues. CDR3 nucleotide sequence: TGTGCCAGCAGTTCCTGGGAGGGCCTGGACTTC. Its translation: CASSSWEGLDF. Based on the CDR3 plus reference TRBV28 and TRBJ2-5, the full variable domain is DVKVTQSSRYLVKRTGEKVFLECVQDMDHENMFWYRQDPGLGLRLIYFSYDVKMKEKGDIPEGYSVSREKKERFSLILESASTNQTSMYLCASSSWEGLDFGPGTRLLVL.

V gene TRBV20-1 combines with J gene TRBJ2-3, with D unresolved. Trimming left V 2 bases short and J 4 bases short, with 7 bases between. The CDR3 consists of 12 residues. In germline, CDR1 is DFQATT, CDR2 SNEGSKA (reference sequence). The CDR3 DNA reads TGCAGTGCTAGAAAGGACGCAGATACGCAGTATTTT. Its protein is CSARKDADTQYF.

This clonotype was seen a few times. The V call is TRBV19, the J call TRBJ1-5, with no clear D. CDR1 and CDR2 from the germline V gene are LNHDA and SQIVND (reference sequence). The length of the CDR3 is 16 residues. V dropped 3 bases and J dropped 0 bases, with 12 bases sitting between them. DNA for the CDR3: TGTGCCAGTAGTATCGACGACGGATATAGCAATCAGCCCCAGCATTTT. Translation: CASSIDDGYSNQPQHF.